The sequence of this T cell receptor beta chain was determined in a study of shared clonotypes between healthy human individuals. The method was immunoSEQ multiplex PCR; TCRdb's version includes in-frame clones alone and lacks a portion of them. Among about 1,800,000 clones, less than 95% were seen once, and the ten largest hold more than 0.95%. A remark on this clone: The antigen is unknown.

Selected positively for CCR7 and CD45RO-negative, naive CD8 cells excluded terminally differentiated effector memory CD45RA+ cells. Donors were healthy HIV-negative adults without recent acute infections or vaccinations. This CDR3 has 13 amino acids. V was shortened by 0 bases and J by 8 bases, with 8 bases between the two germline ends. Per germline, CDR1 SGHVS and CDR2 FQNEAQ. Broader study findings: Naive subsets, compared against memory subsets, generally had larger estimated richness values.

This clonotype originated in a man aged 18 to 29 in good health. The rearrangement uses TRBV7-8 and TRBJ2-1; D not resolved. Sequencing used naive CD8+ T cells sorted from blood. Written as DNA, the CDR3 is TGTGCCAGCAGCTTAGCGACGTCGGATGAGCAGTTCTTC. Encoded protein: CASSLATSDEQFF.